The entry below describes one T cell receptor beta chain. These data come from a study of blood T cell repertoires in COVID-19. Method: immunoSEQ multiplex PCR; TCRdb's copy keeps in-frame clones and lacks some. The sample includes some 290,000 clones, around 81% seen only once; the top ten take about 3.2%. Germline CDR1 reads SGHRS; CDR2 reads YFSETQ. This CDR3 has 13 amino acids. The V and J ends lost 4 bases and 3 bases respectively, with 10 bases between them. The genes are TRBV5-1 and TRBJ1-1, with D tentatively TRBD1 (6 bases). The sequence came from a woman aged 60-75 years with active or convalescent COVID-19. Sequencing was carried out using peripheral blood. The chain's CDR3 is CASSKAGDTEAFF. The CDR3 coding sequence is TGCGCCAGCAGCAAGGCAGGGGACACTGAAGCTTTCTTT.